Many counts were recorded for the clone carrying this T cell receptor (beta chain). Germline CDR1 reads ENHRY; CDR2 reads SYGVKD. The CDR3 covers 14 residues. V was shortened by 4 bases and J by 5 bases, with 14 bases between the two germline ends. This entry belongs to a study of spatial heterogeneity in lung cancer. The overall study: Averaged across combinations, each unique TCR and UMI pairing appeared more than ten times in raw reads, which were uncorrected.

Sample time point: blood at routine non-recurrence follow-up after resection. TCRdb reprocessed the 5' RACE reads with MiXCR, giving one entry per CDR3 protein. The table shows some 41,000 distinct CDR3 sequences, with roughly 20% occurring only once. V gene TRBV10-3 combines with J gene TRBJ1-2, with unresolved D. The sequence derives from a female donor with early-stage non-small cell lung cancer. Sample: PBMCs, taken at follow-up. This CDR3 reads CAISGGRVQYGYTF. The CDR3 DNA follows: TGTGCCATCAGTGGCGGAAGGGTACAGTATGGCTACACCTTC.